One and the same sample provided the 13 T cell receptor beta chains below, sequenced in a study of cytotoxic CD8 clonotypes in ibrutinib-treated CLL. Method: immunoSEQ multiplex PCR; TCRdb's copy keeps in-frame clones and lacks some. The sample has 49,000 or so clones; about half are singletons. The starting material was PBMCs, obtained after 12 months of ibrutinib treatment. The receptor source for this set is a human donor with chronic lymphocytic leukemia.

The chain combines TRBV7-3 with TRBJ2-3, with TRBD2 matching 14 bases. Germline CDR1 reads SGHTA; CDR2 reads FQGTGA. V was pared by 5 bases and J by 4 bases, with 5 bases of the junction left unmatched. The CDR3 is made up of 16 amino acids. This CDR3 reads CASSPRTSGRPDTQYF. In DNA form, the CDR3 reads TGTGCCAGCAGCCCCAGGACTAGCGGGAGGCCAGATACGCAGTATTTT.

The rearrangement uses TRBV9 and TRBJ1-6, with TRBD1 matching 8 bases. The CDR3 is 15 amino acids. Germline-derived CDR1 and CDR2 are SGDLS and YYNGEE. The ends lost 4 bases at V and 7 bases at J; junction bases unmatched: 7. CDR3 bases: TGTGCCAGCAGCATTGGGACAGGTTCGAATTCACCCCTCCACTTT. Its protein product is CASSIGTGSNSPLHF.

This clone was detected once. This chain uses TRBV7-2 with TRBJ1-5; tentatively, D is TRBD1 (5 bases). V was clipped by 0 bases and J by 9 bases, with 15 bases between them. Germline V gene lookup returns CDR1 SGHTA and CDR2 FQGNSA. The CDR3 totals 15 residues. In DNA form, the CDR3 reads TGTGCCAGCAGCTTAGCTAGGGACTCCTTTGGGCCCCAGCATTTT. Protein sequence: CASSLARDSFGPQHF.

This clone appeared once. The chain links TRBV5-4 to TRBJ2-3, with TRBD2 as a possible D gene (5 bases). CDR1 and CDR2 (germline): SGHNT, YYREEE (reference sequence). V lost 3 bases, J lost 3 bases, and 14 bases lay in between. The CDR3 runs to 15 residues. In DNA form, the CDR3 reads TGTGCCAGCAGCTCCCGACTAAGCGGTACAGATACGCAGTATTTT. Translating it yields CASSSRLSGTDTQYF.

The chain has TRBV5-1 and TRBJ2-1; 9 bases are shared with TRBD1. This CDR3 comprises 17 residues. Germline V gives CDR1 SGHRS, CDR2 YFSETQ. J gave up 3 bases and V 5 bases, and 12 bases lay outside the gene matches. CDR3 in DNA: TGCGCCAGCAGGACTTACCCAGCGGGACAGGGCTACAATGAGCAGTTCTTC. Its protein is CASRTYPAGQGYNEQFF.

This chain connects TRBV10-3 to TRBJ1-1, with D maybe TRBD1 (5 bases). Trimming left V 2 bases short and J 0 bases short, with 16 bases between. This CDR3 has 17 residues. The germline CDR1 and CDR2 sequences are ENHRY and SYGVKD. CDR3 in amino acids: CAISEPPGRDLNTEAFF. The CDR3 DNA reads TGTGCCATCAGTGAGCCTCCCGGACGGGACTTGAACACTGAAGCTTTCTTT.

V and J are TRBV29-1 and TRBJ2-7; D possibly corresponds to TRBD1 (5 bases). The germline V gene encodes CDR1 SQVTM and CDR2 ANQGSEA. This CDR3 has 12 amino acids. Trimming stripped 8 bases from V and 0 bases from J, with 11 bases between. CDR3 nucleotide sequence: TGCAGCATCAGGGCTAGCTCCTACGAGCAGTACTTC. It codes for CSIRASSYEQYF.

This clone turned up a few times. The CDR3 loop is CASSSGLAGVGGELFF. CDR3 coding DNA: TGTGCCAGCAGCTCAGGACTAGCGGGAGTGGGCGGGGAGCTGTTTTTT. The rearrangement links TRBV7-2 to TRBJ2-2, with TRBD2 matching over 13 bases. The CDR3 spans 16 residues. The germline V gene encodes CDR1 SGHTA and CDR2 FQGNSA. The V and J ends lost 4 bases and 7 bases, in that order; junction bases with no gene match: 6.

The CDR3 region has the DNA TGTGCCATCAGTGAACAGACCAATTCACCCCTCCACTTT. Translation gives CAISEQTNSPLHF. The chain couples TRBV10-3 to TRBJ1-6; D unresolved. There are 13 residues in the CDR3. The V gene's germline CDR1 is ENHRY and CDR2 SYGVKD. Trimming cost V 3 bases and J 7 bases, with 7 bases left between them.

This sequence joins TRBV18 and TRBJ2-7; D unclear. The length of the CDR3 is 16 residues. Germline V gene sequence: CDR1 KGHSH, CDR2 LQKENI. V was shortened by 3 bases and J by 0 bases, with 15 bases between the two germline ends. The CDR3 DNA is TGTGCCAGCTCACCTGTCAGCCAGTCGGGCTCCTACGAGCAGTACTTC. It translates to CASSPVSQSGSYEQYF.

The chain uses TRBV5-1 and TRBJ2-2; 11 bases match TRBD2. CDR3 length: 15 residues. Germline V gives CDR1 SGHRS, CDR2 YFSETQ. Unmatched junction bases numbered 10, after V lost 7 bases and J lost 8 bases. CDR3 amino acids: CASRGTSGEWGELFF. The CDR3 DNA follows: TGCGCCAGCCGCGGGACTAGCGGAGAGTGGGGGGAGCTGTTTTTT.

The V and J genes are TRBV11-3 and TRBJ2-1; D is unresolved. V dropped 8 bases and J dropped 0 bases, with 14 bases sitting between them. CDR1 and CDR2 (germline): SGHNT, YENEEA. The CDR3 totals 15 residues. CDR3: CASSLVGYSYNEQFF. CDR3 in DNA: TGTGCCAGCTCCCTTGTTGGGTACTCCTACAATGAGCAGTTCTTC. Together with reference TRBV11-3 and TRBJ2-1, the CDR3 gives the full variable domain: EAGVVQSPRYKIIEKKQPVAFWCNPISGHNTLYWYLQNLGQGPELLIRYENEEAVDDSQLPKDRFSAERLKGVDSTLKIQPAELGDSAVYLCASSLVGYSYNEQFFGPGTRLTVL.

This clone was picked up many times. The chain has TRBV27 and TRBJ1-2; 8 nucleotides line up with TRBD1. This CDR3 region has 15 residues. CDR1 is MNHEY and CDR2 is SMNVEV in the germline V gene (reference sequence). J was trimmed by 8 bases and V by 6 bases; bases with no gene match: 14. The CDR3 DNA follows: TGTGCCAGCAGACCCACCCCGCAGGGGGCGACAGGCTACACCTTC. As protein: CASRPTPQGATGYTF.